These 28 T cell receptor beta chains originate from one sample sequenced in a study of T cell changes during pregnancy in multiple sclerosis. Sequencing was performed with immunoSEQ multiplex PCR; in TCRdb, only in-frame clones are kept and a portion is missing. In the table there are tens of thousands of clones, roughly 91% of which are singletons. The source material was CD8+ T cells from peripheral blood mononuclear cells, sampled before pregnancy. These receptors all stem from a female donor with multiple sclerosis, enrolled in a pregnancy study.

The V gene is TRBV9, the J gene TRBJ2-2; 7 bases agree with TRBD2. This CDR3 is 17 amino acids long. The J segment lost 6 bases and the V segment lost 4 bases, leaving 15 bases of the junction unmatched. Germline lookup yields CDR1 SGDLS and CDR2 YYNGEE. This CDR3 is CASSPRRRGSVAGELFF. The CDR3 DNA reads as TGTGCCAGCAGCCCACGACGGCGGGGGTCGGTGGCCGGGGAGCTGTTTTTT.

This rearrangement joins TRBV27 to TRBJ1-1; 7 bases fit TRBD1. The J segment lost 0 bases and the V segment lost 6 bases, leaving 4 bases of the junction unmatched. Per the germline V gene, CDR1 is MNHEY and CDR2 is SMNVEV (reference sequence). The CDR3 sequence is 14 residues long. CDR3 DNA sequence: TGTGCCAGCAGCCCGACAGGGATGAACACTGAAGCTTTCTTT. Its protein is CASSPTGMNTEAFF.

The chain combines TRBV5-4 with TRBJ2-7; TRBD1 is a possible D gene (5 bases). The CDR3 totals 13 residues. CDR1 SGHNT and CDR2 YYREEE come from the germline V gene (reference sequence). V lost 2 bases and J lost 6, with 12 bases in between. The CDR3 loop reads CASSLGQGSEQYF. In DNA form, the CDR3 reads TGTGCCAGCAGCTTAGGGCAGGGATCCGAGCAGTACTTC.

Only one count was recorded for this clone. The chain has TRBV7-9 and TRBJ2-5; D remains ambiguous. This CDR3 has 15 residues. CDR1 and CDR2 (germline): SEHNR, FQNEAQ (reference sequence). V lost 2 bases to trimming and J lost 2 bases, with 12 bases between them. The CDR3 protein is CASSLFPEQQETQYF. CDR3 coding DNA: TGTGCCAGCAGCTTATTTCCGGAACAGCAAGAGACCCAGTACTTC. The variable domain in full, with the rest retrieved from reference TRBV7-9 and TRBJ2-5, is DTGVSQNPRHKITKRGQNVTFRCDPISEHNRLYWYRQTLGQGPEFLTYFQNEAQLEKSRLLSDRFSAERPKGSFSTLEIQRTEQGDSAMYLCASSLFPEQQETQYFGPGTRLLVL.

The gene calls are TRBV9 and TRBJ1-3; the D gene is possibly TRBD1 (5 bases). The CDR3 sequence is 14 residues long. Germline CDR1 SGDLS, CDR2 YYNGEE. V lost 4 bases, J lost 4 bases, and 12 bases lay in between. The CDR3: CASSPLRQGNTIYF. The CDR3 DNA reads as TGTGCCAGCAGCCCCCTGCGACAGGGAAACACCATATATTTT. Together with reference TRBV9 and TRBJ1-3, the CDR3 gives the full variable domain: DSGVTQTPKHLITATGQRVTLRCSPRSGDLSVYWYQQSLDQGLQFLIQYYNGEERAKGNILERFSAQQFPDLHSELNLSSLELGDSALYFCASSPLRQGNTIYFGEGSWLTVV.

The rearrangement uses TRBV19 and TRBJ1-5; D unresolved. Trimming removed 0 bases from V and 6 bases from J, with 9 bases in between. Germline lookup yields CDR1 LNHDA and CDR2 SQIVND (reference sequence). CDR3 length equals 14 residues. Written as DNA, the CDR3 is TGTGCCAGTAGTATAGATGGAGGATCTCAGCCCCAGCATTTT. Amino acid sequence: CASSIDGGSQPQHF. The variable domain in full, completed from reference TRBV19 and TRBJ1-5, reads DGGITQSPKYLFRKEGQNVTLSCEQNLNHDAMYWYRQDPGQGLRLIYYSQIVNDFQKGDIAEGYSVSREKKESFPLTVTSAQKNPTAFYLCASSIDGGSQPQHFGDGTRLSIL.

This chain links TRBV5-6 with TRBJ2-7; tentative D call: TRBD2 (5 bases). V shed 0 bases and J shed 0 bases, with 7 bases lying between them. The CDR3 has 14 amino acids. CDR1 is SGHDT and CDR2 is YYEEEE in the germline V gene. The CDR3 DNA reads TGTGCCAGCAGCTTGGCGGGGAGCTCCTACGAGCAGTACTTC. It codes for CASSLAGSSYEQYF.

The chain combines TRBV27 with TRBJ1-4; maybe TRBD1 (6 bases). The CDR3 loop spans 14 amino acids. CDR1 is MNHEY and CDR2 is SMNVEV in the germline V gene (reference sequence). V shed 6 bases and J shed 6 bases, with 14 bases lying between them. CDR3 coding DNA: TGTGCCAGCAGAATAACAGGGAGTGATGAAAAACTGTTTTTT. Its protein is CASRITGSDEKLFF.

This rearrangement joins TRBV15 to TRBJ2-7, with 7 bases matching TRBD1. The CDR3 covers 14 residues. Germline V gives CDR1 LNHNV, CDR2 YYDKDF (reference sequence). The V segment lost 5 bases and the J segment 4 bases; nucleotides outside the gene matches: 8. The CDR3 here is CATSVTGTDYEQYF. CDR3 bases: TGTGCCACCAGCGTAACCGGGACAGATTACGAGCAGTACTTC.

This chain joins TRBV27 and TRBJ2-1; D may be TRBD2 (6 bases). V was trimmed by 6 bases and J by 3 bases, leaving 15 bases between them. CDR3 size: 15 residues. CDR1 is MNHEY and CDR2 is SMNVEV in the germline V gene (reference sequence). The CDR3, as DNA: TGTGCCAGCAGACCCCGGGACTCTATCTACAATGAGCAGTTCTTC. It codes for CASRPRDSIYNEQFF.

CDR3 DNA sequence: TGTGCCAGTAGTATAGCACTGGGAGGCGAAAAACTGTTTTTT. This gives the protein CASSIALGGEKLFF. The V call is TRBV19, the J call TRBJ1-4; D uncertain. Trimming took 1 base from V and 8 from J, leaving 11 bases between them. The CDR3 has 14 amino acids. CDR1 LNHDA and CDR2 SQIVND come from the germline V gene (reference sequence). The full variable domain, rest sourced from reference TRBV19 and TRBJ1-4, is DGGITQSPKYLFRKEGQNVTLSCEQNLNHDAMYWYRQDPGQGLRLIYYSQIVNDFQKGDIAEGYSVSREKKESFPLTVTSAQKNPTAFYLCASSIALGGEKLFFGSGTQLSVL.

This rearrangement joins TRBV19 to TRBJ1-2, with 7 bases lining up with TRBD1. Germline trimming cut 5 bases from V and 4 bases from J; bases unmatched to any gene: 4. From germline, CDR1 is LNHDA and CDR2 SQIVND (reference sequence). This CDR3 has 13 residues. This CDR3 reads CASSPGTVYGYTF. CDR3 DNA: TGTGCCAGTAGTCCTGGGACAGTCTATGGCTACACCTTC.

V and J are TRBV7-8 and TRBJ2-1, with TRBD1 as a possible D gene (5 bases). V was pared by 1 base and J by 8 bases, with 9 bases between. Per germline, CDR1 SGHVS and CDR2 FQNEAQ. The CDR3 is 13 residues long. The CDR3 sequence: CASSLVRGHEQFF. As DNA, the CDR3 is TGTGCCAGCAGCTTAGTAAGGGGCCATGAGCAGTTCTTC.

The chain couples TRBV21-1 to TRBJ1-5. TRBV21-1 is tagged as a pseudogene. The CDR3 consists of 14 residues. The CDR3: CASSKLYGDQPQHF. The CDR3 nucleotides read TGTGCCAGCAGCAAATTGTACGGGGATCAGCCCCAGCATTTT.

The rearrangement links TRBV27 to TRBJ2-7, with TRBD1 matching 9 bases. Germline V gene lookup returns CDR1 MNHEY and CDR2 SMNVEV (reference sequence). The ends lost 4 bases at V and 5 bases at J; junction bases unmatched: 9. The CDR3 is 15 residues long. The CDR3 loop reads CASSSVGTGRHEQYF. The CDR3, as DNA: TGTGCCAGCAGTTCCGTCGGGACAGGGCGCCACGAGCAGTACTTC.

This clone appeared once. V gene TRBV10-1 combines with J gene TRBJ1-5, with D maybe TRBD1 (6 bases). This CDR3 has 18 amino acids. V shed 5 bases and J shed 5 bases, with 25 bases lying between them. Germline V gene sequence: CDR1 WNHNN, CDR2 SYGVQD (reference sequence). The CDR3 region has the DNA TGCGCCAGCAGTCACGAAGCCCGTTACAGGGCGGGTGATCAGCCCCAGCATTTT. Amino acids: CASSHEARYRAGDQPQHF.

The chain uses TRBV5-6 and TRBJ2-7; no firm D call. The germline V gene encodes CDR1 SGHDT and CDR2 YYEEEE. Deletions cut 4 bases from V and 10 bases from J, with 24 bases between. The CDR3 runs 15 residues. Written as DNA, the CDR3 is TGTGCCAGCAGCAGCAACCAGGTACCGACGGCCGACCAGTACTTC. Its translation is CASSSNQVPTADQYF.

V usage is TRBV30 and J usage is TRBJ2-7, with a weak D call TRBD2 (5 bases). The CDR3 spans 12 residues. The V gene lost 4 bases and the J gene lost 3 bases, with 10 bases spanning the gap. CDR1 is GTSNPN and CDR2 is SVGIG in the germline V gene (reference sequence). DNA of the CDR3: TGTGCCTGGATGTCTAGCAGCTACGAGCAGTACTTC. Amino acid sequence: CAWMSSSYEQYF.

V usage is TRBV27 and J usage is TRBJ2-3; TRBD2 might be the D (7 bases). V lost 5 bases, J lost 0 bases, and 9 bases lay in between. Germline V gene data show CDR1 as MNHEY and CDR2 as SMNVEV (reference sequence). This CDR3 is built from 14 residues. This chain's CDR3 is CASSAGASTDTQYF. CDR3 sequence (DNA): TGTGCCAGCAGTGCGGGGGCTAGCACAGATACGCAGTATTTT.

In its sample, this clone was seen a few times. The chain has TRBV6-5 and TRBJ2-5, with D perhaps TRBD2 (6 bases). V was trimmed by 7 bases and J by 1 base, leaving 16 bases between them. The CDR3 covers 15 residues. The germline CDR1 and CDR2 sequences are MNHEY and SVGAGI. The CDR3 spells CASIEGMGGQETQYF. CDR3 nucleotides: TGTGCCAGCATCGAGGGGATGGGGGGCCAAGAGACCCAGTACTTC.

With regard to this clone: A read error may account for a junction end that differs from germline. This chain connects TRBV19 to TRBJ1-1; D unclear. Germline CDR1 LNHDA, CDR2 SQIVND (reference sequence). The CDR3 has 14 amino acids. CDR3 in amino acids: CARSMWEGNTEAFF. The CDR3 nucleotides read TGTGCCCGTAGTATGTGGGAGGGGAACACTGAAGCTTTCTTT.

The chain recombines TRBV9 with TRBJ2-1; maybe TRBD2 (7 bases). Germline CDR1 is SGDLS and CDR2 is YYNGEE. The ends were cut back, 0 bases at V and 2 bases at J, with 12 bases in the middle. The CDR3 covers 16 residues. In DNA form, the CDR3 reads TGTGCCAGCAGCGTAGACGGGGGGCCACCCTACAATGAGCAGTTCTTC. Its protein product is CASSVDGGPPYNEQFF.

The chain uses TRBV9 and TRBJ2-5, with D possibly matching TRBD2 (5 bases). The CDR3 covers 14 residues. V shed 0 bases and J shed 2 bases, with 8 bases lying between them. Germline V gene sequence: CDR1 SGDLS, CDR2 YYNGEE. CDR3 sequence: CASSVESGQETQYF. CDR3 DNA sequence: TGTGCCAGCAGCGTAGAGTCGGGACAAGAGACCCAGTACTTC.

The chain combines TRBV2 with TRBJ2-7; TRBD1 matches 10 bases. Unmatched junction bases numbered 2, after V lost 7 bases and J lost 2 bases. The CDR3 sequence is 13 residues long. Germline V gives CDR1 SNHLY, CDR2 FYNNEI. The CDR3 spells CASTGQGAYEQYF. The CDR3 nucleotides read TGTGCCAGCACCGGACAGGGGGCCTACGAGCAGTACTTC.

V and J are TRBV27 and TRBJ2-3; 7 bases are shared with TRBD2. The V gene's germline CDR1 is MNHEY and CDR2 SMNVEV (reference sequence). Trimming took 7 bases from V and 2 from J; bases not matched to a gene: 18. The CDR3 contains 18 residues. This CDR3 reads CASNGYEAGERSTDTQYF. Here the CDR3 DNA reads TGTGCCAGCAACGGGTATGAGGCGGGGGAGCGGTCCACAGATACGCAGTATTTT.

The V and J genes are TRBV4-2 and TRBJ2-7; the match to TRBD2 covers 11 bases. Germline V gives CDR1 LGHNA, CDR2 YNFKEQ. The CDR3 totals 17 residues. The V gene end was trimmed by 3 bases and the J gene end by 7 bases; junction bases not matched to a gene: 14. CDR3 sequence: CASSQLAVGLAGGEQYF. DNA for the CDR3: TGTGCCAGCAGCCAGCTCGCGGTGGGGCTAGCGGGAGGTGAGCAGTACTTC.

This chain connects TRBV7-8 to TRBJ1-1; no reliable D call. Deletions cut 7 bases from V and 0 bases from J, with 12 bases between. CDR1 is SGHVS, CDR2 FQNEAQ, per germline. This CDR3 region has 14 residues. Here the CDR3 reads CASTLKYMNTEAFF. The DNA for the CDR3 is TGTGCCAGCACCCTAAAATATATGAACACTGAAGCTTTCTTT.

This clone was seen more than once but under ten times. This chain uses TRBV25-1 with TRBJ2-3, with 11 bases lining up with TRBD1. The CDR3 length is 13 residues. V lost 6 bases, J lost 5 bases, and 1 base stayed unmatched. Germline CDR1 reads MGHDK; CDR2 reads SYGVNS. This CDR3 is CASRGQGGDTQYF. CDR3 sequence (DNA): TGTGCCAGCAGGGGACAGGGGGGAGATACGCAGTATTTT. The whole variable domain, filled in from reference TRBV25-1 and TRBJ2-3, reads EADIYQTPRYLVIGTGKKITLECSQTMGHDKMYWYQQDPGMELHLIHYSYGVNSTEKGDLSSESTVSRIRTEHFPLTLESARPSHTSQYLCASRGQGGDTQYFGPGTRLTVL.